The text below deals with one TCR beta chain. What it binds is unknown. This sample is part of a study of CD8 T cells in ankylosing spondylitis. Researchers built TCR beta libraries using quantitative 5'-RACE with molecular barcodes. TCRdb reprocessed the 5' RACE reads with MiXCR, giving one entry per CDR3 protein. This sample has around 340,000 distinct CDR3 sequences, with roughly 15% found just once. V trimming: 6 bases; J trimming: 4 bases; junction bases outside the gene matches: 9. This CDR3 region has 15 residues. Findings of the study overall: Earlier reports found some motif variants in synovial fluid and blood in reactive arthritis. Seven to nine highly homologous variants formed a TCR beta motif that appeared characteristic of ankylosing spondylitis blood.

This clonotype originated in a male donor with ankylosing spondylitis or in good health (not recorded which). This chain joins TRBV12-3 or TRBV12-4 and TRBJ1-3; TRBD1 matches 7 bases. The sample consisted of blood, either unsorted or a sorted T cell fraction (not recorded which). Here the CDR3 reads CASSRQGLSGNTIYF. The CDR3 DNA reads TGTGCCAGCAGCCGACAGGGTTTATCGGGAAACACCATATATTTT.